Shown below are 18 T cell receptor beta chains from a single sample sequenced in a study of CD8+CD57+ T cells in acquired aplastic anemia. TCR beta VDJ combinations and CDR3 sequences were profiled from genomic DNA. One entry per CDR3 protein, called by TCRdb with MiXCR from the reads. The table lists 180,000 or so distinct CDR3 sequences, 50% to 65% of them singletons. An expansion of CD8+CD57+ cells by flow cytometry had been shown in patients chosen for sequencing. Sequenced sample: sorted CD4+, CD8+, or CD8+CD57+ T cells (not recorded which) from PBMCs. The origin of the receptors is a human donor with aplastic anemia.

The chain employs TRBV20-1 and TRBJ2-7; weak D call: TRBD2 (5 bases). V lost 3 bases and J lost 7, with 10 bases in between. CDR1 is DFQATT and CDR2 is SNEGSKA in the germline V gene (reference sequence). The CDR3 is 11 residues long. CDR3 coding DNA: TGCAGTGCTAGGAGGGAATCTGAGCAGTACTTC. Its translation is CSARRESEQYF.

This clonotype was counted only a few times. A much larger clone differs from this one at a single base, so this may be a read error. The chain combines TRBV25-1 with TRBJ2-5; perhaps D is TRBD1 or TRBD2 (6 bases each). This CDR3 region has 14 residues. Germline CDR1 is MGHDK and CDR2 is SYGVNS. The V end was cut by 3 bases, the J end by 7 bases, with 15 bases between. The CDR3 DNA reads as TGTGCCAGCAGTGAGGAGGGACACAAAGGGACCCAGTACTTC. This encodes CASSEEGHKGTQYF.

The chain carries TRBV29-1 and TRBJ2-7, with 8 bases aligning to TRBD1. The V and J ends lost 8 bases and 5 bases, in that order; junction bases with no gene match: 5. The germline gives CDR1 SQVTM, CDR2 ANQGSEA. The CDR3 is 11 amino acids. The CDR3 coding sequence is TGCAGCCGGACAGGGCAGGACGAGCAGTACTTC. Translation gives CSRTGQDEQYF.

This clonotype occurred a few times. The chain joins TRBV20-1 to TRBJ1-2; tentative D call: TRBD1 (5 bases). Deletions cut 0 bases from V and 7 bases from J, with 12 bases between. In germline, CDR1 is DFQATT, CDR2 SNEGSKA (reference sequence). This CDR3 is built from 13 residues. In DNA, the CDR3 is TGCAGTGCTAGAGATCCATGGGGCTCTGGCTACACCTTC. Amino acids: CSARDPWGSGYTF.

This clonotype showed up just a few times. The CDR3 loop is CASNPSGRMGSGHEQYF. CDR3 nucleotide sequence: TGCGCCAGCAACCCTAGCGGGAGAATGGGCTCGGGCCACGAGCAGTACTTC. The rearrangement links TRBV5-1 to TRBJ2-7, with TRBD2 identical over 10 bases. The CDR3 covers 17 residues. The germline V gene encodes CDR1 SGHRS and CDR2 YFSETQ. V gave up 6 bases and J gave up 5 bases; unmatched junction bases: 17.

The rearrangement links TRBV5-1 to TRBJ2-3, with D possibly being TRBD2 (6 bases). V lost 0 bases and J lost 4, with 12 bases in between. The CDR3 consists of 15 residues. The germline V gene encodes CDR1 SGHRS and CDR2 YFSETQ. CDR3 amino acids: CASSLGAREADTQYF. CDR3 coding DNA: TGCGCCAGCAGCTTGGGGGCTAGGGAGGCAGATACGCAGTATTTT.

The rearrangement uses TRBV7-9 and TRBJ2-4, with 9 bases matching TRBD1. CDR1 and CDR2 from the germline V gene are SEHNR and FQNEAQ (reference sequence). V trimming: 3 bases; J trimming: 8 bases; junction bases outside the gene matches: 8. The CDR3 contains 15 residues. This CDR3 reads CASSLVWDRADIQYF. The CDR3 bases are TGTGCCAGCAGCTTGGTGTGGGACAGGGCGGACATTCAGTACTTC.

The chain is built from TRBV15 and TRBJ2-7; the D gene is possibly TRBD1 (6 bases). Germline-derived CDR1 and CDR2 are LNHNV and YYDKDF (reference sequence). Trimming removed 0 bases from V and 3 bases from J, with 9 bases in between. The CDR3 spans 14 residues. This CDR3 is CATSRDRGDYEQYF. The CDR3, as DNA: TGTGCCACCAGCAGAGACAGGGGTGACTACGAGCAGTACTTC.

In this sample, this clonotype turned up a few times. The chain combines TRBV10-3 with TRBJ2-7, with 7 nucleotides matching TRBD1. CDR1 ENHRY and CDR2 SYGVKD come from the germline V gene. With 3 bases clipped from V and 5 bases from J, the junction kept 10 bases outside the gene matches. The CDR3 runs 15 residues. The CDR3 DNA follows: TGTGCCATCAGTGAAGACAGGGCGATTATCAACGAGCAGTACTTC. It translates to CAISEDRAIINEQYF.

This clonotype was recorded many times. The CDR3 region has the DNA TGTGCCAGCAGCTTGGAACGCAACTACGAGCAGTACTTC. Translation: CASSLERNYEQYF. V and J are TRBV5-4 and TRBJ2-7; D gene ambiguous. The V gene's germline CDR1 is SGHNT and CDR2 YYREEE (reference sequence). The V end lost 0 bases, the J end lost 3 bases, and 7 bases lay between the germline ends. The CDR3 has 13 residues.

The chain carries TRBV7-9 and TRBJ1-1; D is unresolved. CDR1 is SEHNR, CDR2 FQNEAQ, per germline (reference sequence). V was pared by 3 bases and J by 7 bases, with 12 bases between. The CDR3 sequence is 13 residues long. CDR3 sequence: CASSLGRVGEAFF. Written as DNA, the CDR3 is TGTGCCAGCAGCTTGGGAAGGGTGGGTGAAGCTTTCTTT.

The genes are TRBV2 and TRBJ2-5; 10 nucleotides line up with TRBD1. V lost 4 bases, J lost 5 bases, and 10 bases stayed unmatched. There are 16 residues in the CDR3. In germline, CDR1 is SNHLY, CDR2 FYNNEI. Here the CDR3 reads CASSAGGQGPEETQYF. CDR3 nucleotides: TGTGCCAGCAGTGCCGGGGGACAGGGGCCCGAGGAGACCCAGTACTTC.

The rearrangement uses TRBV12-3 or TRBV12-4 and TRBJ2-1, with 8 nucleotides matching TRBD1. The J segment lost 12 bases and the V segment lost 1 base, leaving 14 bases of the junction unmatched. The CDR3 contains 16 residues. This CDR3 reads CASSLDGTGNTDTQFF. The CDR3 nucleotides are TGTGCCAGCAGTTTAGATGGGACAGGCAACACAGATACGCAGTTCTTC.

This clonotype was found many times. This chain connects TRBV5-1 to TRBJ1-1; D might be TRBD1 (6 bases). From germline, CDR1 is SGHRS and CDR2 YFSETQ. This CDR3 spans 14 amino acids. V lost 1 base to trimming and J lost 7 bases, with 14 bases between them. In DNA form, the CDR3 reads TGCGCCAGCAGCTTGCAGGGGAGGGGAGATGAAGCTTTCTTT. This translates into CASSLQGRGDEAFF.

This clonotype occurred once. J is TRBJ2-7 and V is TRBV7-4; 12 nucleotides align to TRBD1. After removal of 6 bases from V and 1 base from J, the junction contained 13 bases not matched to a gene. In germline, CDR1 is SGHVT, CDR2 SQSDAQ. The length of the CDR3 is 18 residues. DNA for the CDR3: TGTGCCAGCAGTCCCTTTCCCGGGACAGGGGGCAAGTCCTACGAGCAGTACTTC. Protein: CASSPFPGTGGKSYEQYF. Supplemented by reference TRBV7-4 and TRBJ2-7, the full variable domain reads GAGVSQSPRYKVAKRGRDVALRCDSISGHVTLYWYRQTLGQGSEVLTYSQSDAQRDKSGRPSGRFSAERPERSVSTLKIQRTEQGDSAVYLCASSPFPGTGGKSYEQYFGPGTRLTVT.

The sample holds many counts of this clonotype. The chain is built from TRBV5-1 and TRBJ2-2, with D hard to call. CDR1 SGHRS and CDR2 YFSETQ come from the germline V gene. Trimming left V 1 base short and J 6 bases short, with 7 bases between. The CDR3 has 13 residues. CDR3 loop: CASSLLGAGELFF. CDR3 bases: TGCGCCAGCAGCTTGTTAGGCGCCGGGGAGCTGTTTTTT.

This sequence joins TRBV30 and TRBJ2-5; 8 bases match TRBD2. The germline gives CDR1 GTSNPN, CDR2 SVGIG (reference sequence). V was clipped by 2 bases and J by 8 bases; unmatched bases: 7. The CDR3 is made up of 13 amino acids. In nucleotides, the CDR3 is TGTGCCTGGAGTCCCGGAGCGGGAGCAACCCAGTACTTC. Protein: CAWSPGAGATQYF. The whole variable domain, remainder taken from reference TRBV30 and TRBJ2-5, is SQTIHQWPATLVQPVGSPLSLECTVEGTSNPNLYWYRQAAGRGLQLLFYSVGIGQISSEVPQNLSASRPQDRQFILSSKKLLLSDSGFYLCAWSPGAGATQYFGPGTRLLVL.

This clonotype came up many times. The V call is TRBV25-1, the J call TRBJ1-1; D ambiguous. V lost 3 bases and J 6 bases, leaving 8 bases between the germline ends. Germline V lookup: CDR1 MGHDK, CDR2 SYGVNS. The length of the CDR3 is 12 residues. This chain's CDR3 is CASSEGSAEAFF. CDR3 DNA sequence: TGTGCCAGCAGTGAGGGGTCTGCTGAAGCTTTCTTT. Together with reference TRBV25-1 and TRBJ1-1, the CDR3 gives the full variable domain: EADIYQTPRYLVIGTGKKITLECSQTMGHDKMYWYQQDPGMELHLIHYSYGVNSTEKGDLSSESTVSRIRTEHFPLTLESARPSHTSQYLCASSEGSAEAFFGQGTRLTVV.